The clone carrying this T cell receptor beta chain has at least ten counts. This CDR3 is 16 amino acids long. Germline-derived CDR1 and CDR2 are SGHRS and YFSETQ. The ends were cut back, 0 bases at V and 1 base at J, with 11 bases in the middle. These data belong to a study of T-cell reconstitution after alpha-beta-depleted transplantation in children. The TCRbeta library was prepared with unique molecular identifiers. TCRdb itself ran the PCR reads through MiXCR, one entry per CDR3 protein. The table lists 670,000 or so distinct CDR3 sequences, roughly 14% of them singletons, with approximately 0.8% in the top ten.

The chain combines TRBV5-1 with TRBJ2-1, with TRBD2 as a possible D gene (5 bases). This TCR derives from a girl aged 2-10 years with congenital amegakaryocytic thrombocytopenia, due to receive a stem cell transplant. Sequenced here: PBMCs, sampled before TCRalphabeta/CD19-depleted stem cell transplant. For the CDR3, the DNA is TGCGCCAGCAGCTTGGTTCTAGCAGGTTCCTACAATGAGCAGTTCTTC. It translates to CASSLVLAGSYNEQFF.